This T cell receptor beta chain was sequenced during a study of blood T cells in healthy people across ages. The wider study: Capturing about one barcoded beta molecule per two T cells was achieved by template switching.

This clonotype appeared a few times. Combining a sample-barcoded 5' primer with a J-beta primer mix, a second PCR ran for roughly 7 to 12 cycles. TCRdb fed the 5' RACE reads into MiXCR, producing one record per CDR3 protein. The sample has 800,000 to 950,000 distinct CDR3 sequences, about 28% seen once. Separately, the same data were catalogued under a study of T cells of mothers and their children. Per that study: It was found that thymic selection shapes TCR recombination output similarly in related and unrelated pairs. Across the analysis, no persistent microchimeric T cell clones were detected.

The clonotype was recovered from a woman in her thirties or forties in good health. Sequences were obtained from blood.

The CDR3 protein is CASSLGGVLNYGYTF. CDR3 bases: TGTGCCAGCAGCTTAGGAGGGGTCCTCAACTATGGCTACACCTTC. The chain uses TRBV11-2 and TRBJ1-2; a weak D match, TRBD1 (5 bases). Germline CDR1 is SGHAT and CDR2 is FQNNGV. V was cut by 1 base and J by 2 bases, with 11 bases left in between. The CDR3 extends over 15 amino acids.